Sequencing of this TCR beta chain was carried out in a study of blood T cell repertoires in COVID-19. About the study: Acute-phase and convalescent COVID-19 samples originated in the United States, Italy and Spain. Sources were T cells, B-cell-depleted T cells, or PBMCs; the material itself was cDNA or gDNA.

This clone was detected a few times. Per the study methods: Using reference gene primer amplification, nucleated cell counts were estimated. Only in-frame clones appear in the TCRdb table, and some are missing; sequencing was by immunoSEQ multiplex PCR. V, J and clone size are those of that table, while D and trimming were read from the DNA. The table shows approximately 300,000 clones, with 86% occurring only once. Trimming pared 2 bases from V and 6 bases from J, leaving 16 bases between. The germline gives CDR1 SGHDN, CDR2 FVKESK. The CDR3 runs to 15 residues. The chain uses TRBV14 and TRBJ1-1, with D possibly matching TRBD1 (6 bases). The clonotype comes from a woman aged 50 to 60 with acute or convalescent COVID-19. Source material: peripheral blood. CDR3 region: CASSQHRDILSEAFF. For the CDR3, the DNA is TGTGCCAGCAGCCAACACCGGGACATCCTCTCTGAAGCTTTCTTT.